This paragraph covers one TCR beta chain sequence. This sample stems from a study of blood T cell repertoires in COVID-19. Looking at the study overall: The United States, Italy and Spain were the sources of the acute and convalescent COVID-19 samples.

In the original processing: The assay estimated nucleated cells by amplifying reference gene primers. Assay used: immunoSEQ multiplex PCR; TCRdb lists only in-frame clones, some missing. The V and J calls and clone size are taken from that table; D and trimming were inferred from the DNA. The data hold under 450,000 clones, with roughly 90% observed a single time. Patients from Seattle were sampled longitudinally, starting during active infection. Germline trimming cut 6 bases from V and 4 bases from J; bases unmatched to any gene: 9. CDR3 size: 16 residues. Germline V gene lookup returns CDR1 LNHDA and CDR2 SQIVND (reference sequence).

Source material: peripheral blood. The origin of this receptor is a woman aged 60-75 years with COVID-19, enrolled during active disease. The V call is TRBV19, the J call TRBJ2-2, with 9 positions matching TRBD1. The CDR3 loop reads CASSLPDRGSTGELFF. The CDR3 DNA follows: TGTGCCAGTAGCCTACCCGACAGGGGGAGCACCGGGGAGCTGTTTTTT. The entire variable domain, with the rest obtained from reference TRBV19 and TRBJ2-2, is as follows: DGGITQSPKYLFRKEGQNVTLSCEQNLNHDAMYWYRQDPGQGLRLIYYSQIVNDFQKGDIAEGYSVSREKKESFPLTVTSAQKNPTAFYLCASSLPDRGSTGELFFGEGSRLTVL.